What follows is one TCR beta chain and its context. Its antigen is unidentified. The source of the sample is a study of cytomegalovirus exposure and HLA in healthy donors. Study-level background: Under 85% of 350 to 400 genotyped donors fell in the Caucasian-associated ancestry cluster. Findings and caveats of the study: It was about 150 TCR beta chains that were listed as cytomegalovirus-associated.

The ends were cut back, 4 bases at V and 4 bases at J, with 14 bases in the middle. Germline CDR1 and CDR2: LNHDA and SQIVND (reference sequence). The CDR3 covers 15 residues. The PCR was carried out with 60 Vbeta primers and 13 Jbeta primers. Only in-frame clones appear in the TCRdb table, and some are missing; sequencing was by immunoSEQ multiplex PCR. The sample gives 140,000 to 150,000 clones, approximately 91% of which show up once; 0.4% to 0.55% is in the top ten. The sample taken for sequencing was PBMCs. J is TRBJ1-5 and V is TRBV19, with D uncertain. The TCR sequence derives from a middle-aged woman in good health and CMV-seronegative. The CDR3 spells CASSRAGLGNQPQHF. CDR3 DNA: TGTGCCAGTAGTAGGGCGGGGTTGGGGAATCAGCCCCAGCATTTT.